This T cell receptor (beta chain) was identified in a study of shared clonotypes between healthy human individuals. Germline V gives CDR1 SGHTA, CDR2 FQGTGA. This CDR3 is built from 16 residues. After removal of 4 bases from V and 2 bases from J, the junction contained 2 bases not matched to a gene. Of note for this clone: At the DNA level, this CDR3 is encoded by other sequences in the same sample as well.

The data were produced by immunoSEQ multiplex PCR, yet TCRdb's version contains in-frame clones alone and is incomplete. The sample contains about 1.1 million clones, approximately 80% of which appear only once. Sequencing was carried out using memory CD4+ T cells from PBMCs. Subset of the sample: CD45RA-negative fraction. The TCR originated in a man aged 18 to 30 in good health. Some clones in this sample may be carry-over from other donors' samples. The chain employs TRBV7-3 and TRBJ2-3, with 14 bases identical to TRBD2. DNA for the CDR3: TGTGCCAGCAGCTCGGGACTAGCGGGAGTCACAGATACGCAGTATTTT. As protein: CASSSGLAGVTDTQYF. The variable domain in full, completed from reference TRBV7-3 and TRBJ2-3, reads GAGVSQTPSNKVTEKGKYVELRCDPISGHTALYWYRQSLGQGPEFLIYFQGTGAADDSGLPNDRFFAVRPEGSVSTLKIQRTERGDSAVYLCASSSGLAGVTDTQYFGPGTRLTVL.